Each of the 27 T cell receptor beta chains below was sequenced from the same sample in a study of blood T cells in healthy people across ages. Using a J-beta primer mix together with a sample-barcoded 5' primer, a second PCR was run for roughly 6 to 12 cycles. One entry per CDR3 protein, called by TCRdb with MiXCR from the 5' RACE reads. The data show roughly 1,300,000 distinct CDR3 sequences, approximately 63% seen once. The sample consisted of blood. The receptors shown here come from a young man in good health.

V and J are TRBV4-1 and TRBJ2-7; D may be TRBD1 or TRBD2 (5 bases each). The germline CDR1 and CDR2 sequences are MGHRA and YSYEKL. This CDR3 contains 15 residues. Trimming left V 5 bases short and J 1 base short, with 15 bases between. CDR3 nucleotides: TGCGCCAGCAGCGTAAGACGGGACGGATCCTACGAGCAGTACTTC. Protein: CASSVRRDGSYEQYF.

This clonotype was observed a few times. This chain uses TRBV7-9 with TRBJ2-3; the match to TRBD2 covers 7 bases. Germline CDR1 SEHNR, CDR2 FQNEAQ (reference sequence). V lost 2 bases to trimming and J lost 4 bases; unmatched junction nucleotides: 12. The CDR3 spans 17 residues. The CDR3 sequence is CASSLPSGESGADTQYF. The CDR3 DNA reads TGTGCCAGCAGCTTACCCTCTGGGGAAAGCGGGGCAGATACGCAGTATTTT.

This clonotype was found a few times. V gene TRBV20-1 combines with J gene TRBJ2-7, with 7 bases aligning to TRBD2. V was pared by 0 bases and J by 3 bases, with 2 bases of the junction left unmatched. This CDR3 comprises 13 residues. Germline V CDR1 and CDR2: DFQATT, SNEGSKA (reference sequence). In nucleotides, the CDR3 is TGCAGTGCTAGAGAGAGCGGGAACTACGAGCAGTACTTC. Translated: CSARESGNYEQYF.

A few counts support this clonotype. V is TRBV7-9 and J is TRBJ2-3; 8 bases fit TRBD1. V was clipped by 3 bases and J by 1 base; unmatched bases: 6. Per the germline V gene, CDR1 is SEHNR and CDR2 is FQNEAQ (reference sequence). There are 16 residues in the CDR3. The CDR3 region is CASSFLPGQGTDTQYF. As DNA, the CDR3 is TGTGCCAGCAGCTTCCTCCCGGGACAGGGCACAGATACGCAGTATTTT.

The chain employs TRBV6-6 and TRBJ2-5; 10 positions agree with TRBD2. The DNA end is a closer match to TRBJ2-7, so the J assignment may be wrong. Germline V gene data show CDR1 as MNHNY and CDR2 as SVGAGI (reference sequence). The CDR3 runs 15 residues. CDR3 in DNA: TGTGCCAGCAGCCTCCTAGCGGGAGATTTATACGAGCAGTACTTC. It codes for CASSLLAGDLYEQYF.

The V call is TRBV10-2, the J call TRBJ1-2, with TRBD1 identical over 9 bases. The CDR3 runs to 13 residues. CDR1 WSHSY and CDR2 SAAADI come from the germline V gene. The V and J ends lost 6 bases and 7 bases, in that order; junction bases with no gene match: 6. The CDR3 coding sequence is TGCGCCAGCAGGGACAGGGGAGGGCCTGGCTACACCTTC. As protein: CASRDRGGPGYTF.

V gene TRBV29-1 combines with J gene TRBJ1-2, with unresolved D. The CDR3 loop spans 14 amino acids. V dropped 2 bases and J dropped 2 bases, with 12 bases sitting between them. In germline, CDR1 is SQVTM, CDR2 ANQGSEA. The CDR3 bases are TGCAGCGTTGAAAAAGTCGGTTTCAACTATGGCTACACCTTC. This sequence encodes CSVEKVGFNYGYTF.

The rearrangement links TRBV25-1 to TRBJ2-5; TRBD2 matches 12 bases. Germline V gives CDR1 MGHDK, CDR2 SYGVNS. The CDR3 runs to 17 residues. Losses at the gene ends were 7 bases for V and 11 bases for J; bases not matched to a gene: 20. The DNA of the CDR3 is TGTGCCAGCACAGGGCTAGCGGGAGGGCCGACGACGAATGAGCAGTACTTC. Translation: CASTGLAGGPTTNEQYF.

The chain recombines TRBV5-1 with TRBJ2-1; perhaps TRBD2 as D (5 bases). Trimming left V 4 bases short and J 5 bases short, with 10 bases between. The CDR3 spans 13 residues. Per the germline V gene, CDR1 is SGHRS and CDR2 is YFSETQ. CDR3 loop: CASSLDYHNEQFF. The DNA of the CDR3 is TGCGCCAGCAGCCTCGACTACCACAATGAGCAGTTCTTC. The variable domain in full, with the rest retrieved from reference TRBV5-1 and TRBJ2-1, is KAGVTQTPRYLIKTRGQQVTLSCSPISGHRSVSWYQQTPGQGLQFLFEYFSETQRNKGNFPGRFSGRQFSNSRSEMNVSTLELGDSALYLCASSLDYHNEQFFGPGTRLTVL.

V gene TRBV6-1 combines with J gene TRBJ2-4; 9 bases are a match to TRBD1. The end of the DNA aligns better with TRBJ2-7, so the J call may be wrong. The germline V gene has CDR1 MNHNS and CDR2 SASEGT. The CDR3 consists of 14 residues. The CDR3: CASSHGQGFDEQYF. CDR3 coding DNA: TGTGCCAGCAGCCACGGACAGGGGTTCGACGAGCAGTACTTC.

The V call is TRBV27, the J call TRBJ1-6, with D possibly matching TRBD1 (5 bases). V gave up 0 bases and J gave up 8 bases, with 11 bases separating them. Germline V gene sequence: CDR1 MNHEY, CDR2 SMNVEV (reference sequence). CDR3 size: 15 residues. The CDR3 region is CASSLSGASHSPLHF. CDR3 coding DNA: TGTGCCAGCAGTTTATCTGGGGCTTCTCATTCACCCCTCCACTTT.

The V and J genes are TRBV5-6 and TRBJ1-2, with unresolved D. CDR1 is SGHDT, CDR2 YYEEEE, per germline. V lost 5 bases, J lost 6 bases, and 23 bases lay in between. CDR3 length: 16 residues. The DNA of the CDR3 is TGTGCCAGCAGTCCAAGGGTCCTCAGGAGTCATCATGGCTACACCTTC. It yields the protein CASSPRVLRSHHGYTF.

The V gene is TRBV20-1, the J gene TRBJ2-1; perhaps D is TRBD1 or TRBD2 (5 bases each). The CDR3 loop spans 11 amino acids. The germline V gene encodes CDR1 DFQATT and CDR2 SNEGSKA (reference sequence). Trimming removed 4 bases at V and 8 bases at J, with 9 bases between. The CDR3 loop reads CSANRDHEQFF. The CDR3 DNA is TGCAGTGCTAATCGGGACCATGAGCAGTTCTTC.

The chain has TRBV20-1 and TRBJ2-5; 13 bases align to TRBD2. There are 16 residues in the CDR3. CDR1 is DFQATT, CDR2 SNEGSKA, per germline (reference sequence). The junction had 6 bases not matched to a gene; V was cut back by 0 bases and J by 5 bases. CDR3 loop: CSARDQGLAGLETQYF. CDR3 coding DNA: TGCAGTGCTAGAGATCAGGGACTAGCGGGGTTGGAGACCCAGTACTTC.

The chain recombines TRBV20-1 with TRBJ1-2; 7 bases align to TRBD1. CDR1 is DFQATT and CDR2 is SNEGSKA in the germline V gene (reference sequence). With V trimmed by 6 bases and J by 5 bases, 9 bases remained unmatched. CDR3 length equals 13 residues. For the CDR3, the DNA is TGCAGTGCAATGGACAGGATCGAATATGGCTACACCTTC. It is translated as CSAMDRIEYGYTF.

The chain is built from TRBV7-9 and TRBJ2-7; TRBD1 matches 9 bases. The V segment lost 5 bases and the J segment 4 bases; nucleotides outside the gene matches: 6. The germline V gene has CDR1 SEHNR and CDR2 FQNEAQ (reference sequence). This CDR3 has 14 residues. Written as DNA, the CDR3 is TGTGCCAGCAGCCTACAGGGACAGGGATACGAGCAGTACTTC. Encoded protein: CASSLQGQGYEQYF.

The rearrangement uses TRBV20-1 and TRBJ1-6; D is ambiguous. Germline loops: CDR1 DFQATT, CDR2 SNEGSKA (reference sequence). There are 19 residues in the CDR3. Trimming cost V 1 base and J 0 bases, with 19 bases left between them. As DNA, the CDR3 is TGCAGTGCTAGAGTATTGGGCGAAGGTTCCAGCTCCTATAATTCACCCCTCCACTTT. Amino acids: CSARVLGEGSSSYNSPLHF.

In this sample, this clonotype turned up once. This chain links TRBV6-1 with TRBJ2-1, with 11 bases matching TRBD2. This CDR3 region has 14 residues. J was trimmed by 10 bases and V by 3 bases; bases with no gene match: 5. The V gene's germline CDR1 is MNHNS and CDR2 SASEGT. The CDR3 nucleotides read TGTGCCAGCAGTGAGGCTAGCGGGAGGCCGGAGCAGTTCTTC. Protein product: CASSEASGRPEQFF.

J is TRBJ2-1 and V is TRBV7-8; D perhaps matches TRBD2 (6 bases). This CDR3 contains 16 residues. Between the trimmed V and J ends, which lost 3 bases and 10 bases, there was a span of 22 bases. Germline assignment: CDR1 SGHVS and CDR2 FQNEAQ. The CDR3 DNA sequence: TGTGCCAGCAGCTTCCTCCCACCGGGTCTCAGCGGGGAGCAGTTCTTC. This translates into CASSFLPPGLSGEQFF.

This clonotype was recorded a few times. This chain joins TRBV6-6 and TRBJ2-7; D ambiguous. Germline V gene data show CDR1 as MNHNY and CDR2 as SVGAGI (reference sequence). The CDR3 contains 12 residues. V shed 5 bases and J shed 1 base, with 6 bases lying between them. The CDR3 spells CASSAESYEQYF. The DNA for the CDR3 is TGTGCCAGCAGTGCGGAGTCCTACGAGCAGTACTTC.

This clonotype was seen a few times. The chain is built from TRBV5-1 and TRBJ2-7; 9 nucleotides agree with TRBD2. V lost 4 bases, J lost 3 bases, and 14 bases stayed unmatched. CDR1 is SGHRS and CDR2 is YFSETQ in the germline V gene. The CDR3 has 17 amino acids. The CDR3 reads CASSGSPGGLASYEQYF. Here the CDR3 DNA reads TGCGCCAGCAGCGGAAGCCCGGGTGGACTAGCGAGCTACGAGCAGTACTTC.

The CDR3 DNA follows: TGTGCCAGCAGCCTAGATTCAGGGGGTTTGAATGAGCAGTTCTTC. It is translated as CASSLDSGGLNEQFF. The rearrangement links TRBV3-1 to TRBJ2-1, with 7 bases lining up with TRBD1. There are 15 residues in the CDR3. J lost 7 bases, V lost 4 bases, and 10 bases had no gene match. The V gene's germline CDR1 is LGHDT and CDR2 YNNKEL (reference sequence).

This clonotype was counted between two and nine times. The V and J genes are TRBV4-1 and TRBJ2-5; 7 positions match TRBD1. V was pared by 3 bases and J by 4 bases, with 5 bases of the junction left unmatched. CDR1 is MGHRA, CDR2 YSYEKL, per germline. The CDR3 loop spans 14 amino acids. The CDR3 reads CASSHPTGPETQYF. In nucleotides, the CDR3 is TGCGCCAGCAGCCACCCGACAGGGCCAGAGACCCAGTACTTC.

The V gene is TRBV20-1, the J gene TRBJ2-3; TRBD2 is a possible D gene (5 bases). V lost 8 bases and J 2 bases, leaving 20 bases between the germline ends. The CDR3 has 15 residues. Germline assignment: CDR1 DFQATT and CDR2 SNEGSKA (reference sequence). CDR3: CSPHMGAEITDTQYF. Here the CDR3 DNA reads TGCAGTCCCCACATGGGAGCGGAAATCACAGATACGCAGTATTTT.

The chain uses TRBV20-1 and TRBJ2-7; D gene ambiguous. CDR1 is DFQATT, CDR2 SNEGSKA, per germline (reference sequence). The CDR3 is 12 residues long. Trimming took off 4 bases at V and 2 bases at J, with 9 bases between the two ends. The CDR3 protein is CSAILGPYEQYF. The CDR3 DNA follows: TGCAGTGCTATTTTAGGGCCCTACGAGCAGTACTTC.

This rearrangement joins TRBV20-1 to TRBJ2-7; possibly TRBD2 for D (6 bases). With 3 bases removed from V and 4 bases from J, the gap between germline ends came to 13 bases. The CDR3 extends over 13 amino acids. Germline V gene data show CDR1 as DFQATT and CDR2 as SNEGSKA (reference sequence). The CDR3: CSASRRDRYEQYF. In DNA form, the CDR3 reads TGCAGTGCTAGCAGGCGGGATAGATACGAGCAGTACTTC.

This rearrangement joins TRBV20-1 to TRBJ2-7, with 13 bases matching TRBD2. The CDR3 extends over 16 amino acids. Per the germline V gene, CDR1 is DFQATT and CDR2 is SNEGSKA (reference sequence). CDR3 residues: CSTILAGGYRSYEQYF. The CDR3 DNA reads TGCAGCACCATACTAGCGGGGGGGTATCGCTCCTACGAGCAGTACTTC.